The 22 T cell receptor beta chains presented below share a single source sample, sequenced in a study of blood T cells in healthy people across ages. The authors ran a second PCR of roughly 6 to 12 cycles using a sample-barcoded 5' primer and a J-beta primer mix. TCRdb used MiXCR to reprocess the 5' RACE reads, holding one entry per CDR3 protein. The data contain about 1,000,000 distinct CDR3 sequences, under 55% of them seen just once; the ten biggest clones take up approximately 20%. The sample comprised blood. The receptors stem from a woman aged 60-75 years in good health.

This chain joins TRBV5-1 and TRBJ1-1, with D tentatively TRBD1 (6 bases). Trimming removed 3 bases at V and 1 base at J, with 13 bases between. Germline V gives CDR1 SGHRS, CDR2 YFSETQ. This CDR3 has 15 amino acids. CDR3 residues: CASSSRGFENTEAFF. CDR3 DNA sequence: TGCGCCAGCAGCTCTAGGGGGTTTGAGAACACTGAAGCTTTCTTT.

The rearrangement links TRBV6-1 to TRBJ2-1; D may be TRBD2 (5 bases). V lost 5 bases and J 1 base, leaving 15 bases between the germline ends. The V gene's germline CDR1 is MNHNS and CDR2 SASEGT. This CDR3 comprises 16 residues. CDR3 sequence reads: CASSRTVANSYNEQFF. CDR3 in DNA: TGTGCCAGCAGTAGGACTGTAGCGAATTCCTACAATGAGCAGTTCTTC.

J is TRBJ2-1 and V is TRBV12-3 or TRBV12-4; TRBD2 agrees at 12 bases. V was clipped by 5 bases and J by 15 bases; unmatched bases: 8. The CDR3 extends over 13 amino acids. The CDR3 sequence is CASSDLAGGFRFF. The CDR3 DNA reads as TGTGCCAGCAGTGATCTAGCGGGAGGGTTCCGGTTCTTC.

This chain uses TRBV6-1 with TRBJ1-5, with D hard to call. Germline V gives CDR1 MNHNS, CDR2 SASEGT. The CDR3 has 16 amino acids. Deletions cut 5 bases from V and 0 bases from J, with 14 bases between. The DNA for the CDR3 is TGTGCCAGCAGTCGAACGGGTGTATATAGCAATCAGCCCCAGCATTTT. Translated, it gives CASSRTGVYSNQPQHF.

The chain uses TRBV24-1 and TRBJ2-5; no firm D call. Germline V gene lookup returns CDR1 KGHDR and CDR2 SFDVKD. V lost 9 bases and J lost 2, with 12 bases in between. The CDR3 extends over 13 amino acids. CDR3 in DNA: TGTGCCACCCAACGGTTCGCACAAGAGACCCAGTACTTC. This encodes CATQRFAQETQYF.

The rearrangement joins TRBV21-1 to TRBJ2-5; TRBD1 is the table's D call, not checked against the DNA. The last part of the DNA fits TRBJ2-7 better; the J call may be wrong. TRBV21-1 is an annotated pseudogene. The CDR3 is made up of 15 amino acids. In DNA, the CDR3 is TGTGCCAGCAGCAAACCCCGGCAGGGGTGGAACGAGCAGTACTTC. Translating it yields CASSKPRQGWNEQYF.

The J gene is TRBJ2-5, the V gene TRBV13, with a tentative D call TRBD1 (5 bases). Germline loops: CDR1 PRHDT, CDR2 FYEKMQ (reference sequence). CDR3 size: 14 residues. V shed 2 bases and J shed 3 bases, with 10 bases lying between them. Here the CDR3 reads CASSLQGSEETQYF. The DNA of the CDR3 is TGTGCCAGCAGCTTACAGGGCTCAGAAGAGACCCAGTACTTC.

The chain combines TRBV20-1 with TRBJ2-7, with 15 bases aligning to TRBD2. With 5 bases clipped from V and 2 bases from J, the junction kept 10 bases outside the gene matches. Per the germline V gene, CDR1 is DFQATT and CDR2 is SNEGSKA (reference sequence). The length of the CDR3 is 17 residues. The CDR3 here is CSASRTSGRAVAYEQYF. As DNA, the CDR3 is TGCAGTGCTTCCAGGACTAGCGGGAGGGCCGTAGCCTACGAGCAGTACTTC.

The V gene is TRBV20-1, the J gene TRBJ2-5; 7 nucleotides agree with TRBD1. The end of the DNA is better explained by TRBJ2-7, so the J call may be wrong. CDR1 is DFQATT and CDR2 is SNEGSKA in the germline V gene (reference sequence). This CDR3 contains 17 residues. The CDR3 reads CSARDVRETGSAYEQYF. CDR3 DNA: TGCAGTGCTAGAGATGTTAGGGAGACAGGGTCCGCCTACGAGCAGTACTTC.

V and J are TRBV14 and TRBJ1-2; TRBD1 agrees at 10 bases. CDR1 and CDR2 from the germline V gene are SGHDN and FVKESK. This CDR3 spans 15 amino acids. V lost 4 bases and J lost 4; bases outside the gene matches: 6. CDR3 protein: CASSLGTGASYGYTF. In DNA, the CDR3 is TGTGCCAGCAGCCTTGGGACAGGGGCGAGCTATGGCTACACCTTC.

As concerns this clonotype: Since a much larger clone is just one base distant, this may be a read error. This rearrangement joins TRBV20-1 to TRBJ2-7; D might be TRBD2 (5 bases). The J call is doubtful: the DNA matches TRBJ2-1 better. The CDR3 covers 15 residues. Germline lookup yields CDR1 DFQATT and CDR2 SNEGSKA (reference sequence). Here the CDR3 DNA reads TGCAGTGCTAGGCCGACGAACAAGCGGTTCTACGAGCAGTTCTTC. Translation gives CSARPTNKRFYEQFF.

J is TRBJ2-5 and V is TRBV29-1; 11 positions agree with TRBD2. The CDR3 runs 15 residues. Looked up from germline, CDR1 is SQVTM and CDR2 is ANQGSEA. V lost 2 bases to trimming and J lost 11 bases; unmatched junction nucleotides: 13. CDR3 region: CSVEPGLAVDFKQYF. CDR3 sequence (DNA): TGCAGCGTTGAACCGGGACTAGCGGTGGACTTTAAGCAGTACTTC. Full variable domain (remainder filled in from reference TRBV29-1 and TRBJ2-5): SAVISQKPSRDICQRGTSLTIQCQVDSQVTMMFWYRQQPGQSLTLIATANQGSEATYESGFVIDKFPISRPNLTFSTLTVSNMSPEDSSIYLCSVEPGLAVDFKQYFGPGTRLLVL.

The V call is TRBV12-5, the J call TRBJ1-2; D remains unclear. With 1 base removed from V and 13 bases from J, the gap between germline ends came to 19 bases. Germline V CDR1 and CDR2: LGHNT, FRNRAP. CDR3 size: 14 residues. CDR3 sequence: CASGLGRTDKSLTF. For the CDR3, the DNA is TGTGCTAGTGGTTTGGGCAGAACCGACAAGTCACTCACCTTC.

Remarks on this clonotype: At one end the junction does not follow the germline gene, possibly because of a read error. This chain links TRBV27 with TRBJ1-2; D remains unclear. Germline V gene lookup returns CDR1 MNHEY and CDR2 SMNVEV (reference sequence). This CDR3 is built from 14 residues. CDR3 coding DNA: TGTGCCAGCAGTGTATCCGGGGTCAACTATGGCTACACCTTC. As protein: CASSVSGVNYGYTF.

The table lists this clonotype with a count of one. The chain carries TRBV18 and TRBJ1-5; the D gene is possibly TRBD1 (6 bases). This CDR3 region has 16 residues. Germline values: CDR1 KGHSH, CDR2 LQKENI. Trimming pared 6 bases from V and 4 bases from J, leaving 19 bases between. The DNA for the CDR3 is TGTGCCAGCTCCGCAACGGGTCGGGGGCGAAATCAGCCCCAGCATTTT. It translates to CASSATGRGRNQPQHF. Drawing the rest from reference TRBV18 and TRBJ1-5, the complete variable domain is NAGVMQNPRHLVRRRGQEARLRCSPMKGHSHVYWYRQLPEEGLKFMVYLQKENIIDESGMPKERFSAEFPKEGPSILRIQQVVRGDSAAYFCASSATGRGRNQPQHFGDGTRLSIL.

Ten or more counts support this clonotype. This rearrangement joins TRBV5-6 to TRBJ2-7; 7 positions agree with TRBD2. V trimming: 2 bases; J trimming: 1 base; junction bases outside the gene matches: 3. Germline assignment: CDR1 SGHDT and CDR2 YYEEEE. The CDR3 loop spans 14 amino acids. This CDR3 reads CASSFPGRSYEQYF. The CDR3 nucleotides read TGTGCCAGCAGCTTTCCCGGGAGGTCCTACGAGCAGTACTTC.

The rearrangement links TRBV27 to TRBJ1-1, with 8 bases aligning to TRBD1. From germline, CDR1 is MNHEY and CDR2 SMNVEV (reference sequence). J gave up 0 bases and V 8 bases, and 2 bases lay outside the gene matches. The CDR3 is made up of 13 amino acids. CDR3 sequence reads: CASRDRMNTEAFF. DNA for the CDR3: TGTGCCAGCCGGGACAGGATGAACACTGAAGCTTTCTTT.

CDR3 nucleotides: TGTGCCAGCAGTTACAGGTCCGATACGCAGTATTTT. Residues: CASSYRSDTQYF. V and J are TRBV6-2 or TRBV6-3 and TRBJ2-3; unclear D gene. V was pared by 2 bases and J by 6 bases, with 6 bases between. This CDR3 spans 12 amino acids. Germline assignment: CDR1 MNHEY and CDR2 SVGEGT.

V is TRBV20-1 and J is TRBJ2-7; 9 bases are a match to TRBD2. CDR1 DFQATT and CDR2 SNEGSKA come from the germline V gene (reference sequence). V shed 0 bases and J 5 bases; nucleotides not matched to a gene: 5. The CDR3 has 14 residues. CDR3 loop: CSARDLAGANEQYF. The DNA for the CDR3 is TGCAGTGCTAGAGATTTAGCGGGAGCCAACGAGCAGTACTTC.

The table lists this clonotype with a few counts. The V gene is TRBV9, the J gene TRBJ2-7; weak D call: TRBD1 (5 bases). V was trimmed by 0 bases and J by 4 bases, leaving 8 bases between them. This CDR3 is 13 amino acids long. Germline values: CDR1 SGDLS, CDR2 YYNGEE. The CDR3 DNA follows: TGTGCCAGCAGCGTAGGACAGACGTACGAGCAGTACTTC. Translated: CASSVGQTYEQYF.

The chain uses TRBV2 and TRBJ1-2; D uncertain. CDR3 length: 14 residues. Trimming cost V 1 base and J 8 bases, with 14 bases left between them. CDR1 SNHLY and CDR2 FYNNEI come from the germline V gene. CDR3 DNA: TGTGCCAGCAGTGAAGGGCCGGCTCTATGGGGCTACACCTTC. Amino acid sequence: CASSEGPALWGYTF.

This clonotype has just one count. V and J are TRBV6-2 or TRBV6-3 and TRBJ2-1, with 13 nucleotides matching TRBD2. The CDR3 is 15 residues long. J lost 7 bases, V lost 5 bases, and 5 bases had no gene match. In germline, CDR1 is MNHEY, CDR2 SVGEGT. The CDR3 DNA reads TGTGCCAGCAGTATACTAGCGGGAGGGCGAAATGAGCAGTTCTTC. It codes for CASSILAGGRNEQFF.